This T cell receptor (beta chain) was recorded in a study of blood T cell repertoires in COVID-19. Study information: Samples representing acute and convalescent COVID-19 were sourced from the United States, Italy and Spain. T cells, B-cell-depleted T cells, or PBMCs supplied cDNA or gDNA.

Per the authors' pipeline: The authors estimated nucleated cell counts from reference gene primer amplification. Libraries were prepared by immunoSEQ multiplex PCR; TCRdb keeps only in-frame clonotypes and omits some of them. Clone size and the V and J calls come from that table; the DNA yielded D and trimming. The table has some 110,000 clones, 80% seen once. This CDR3 comprises 15 residues. From germline, CDR1 is MDHEN and CDR2 SYDVKM. V lost 3 bases, J lost 1 base, and 5 bases stayed unmatched. The receptor's source is a man in his sixties with active or convalescent COVID-19. The sequencing input was peripheral blood. V is TRBV28 and J is TRBJ2-7; 8 nucleotides align to TRBD2. The CDR3, as DNA: TGTGCCAGCAGTTTGCTAGCGGGCCCTTCCTACGAGCAGTACTTC. This sequence encodes CASSLLAGPSYEQYF.